Below are 23 T cell receptor beta chains sequenced from a single sample in a study of cytomegalovirus exposure and HLA in healthy donors. Use of 60 Vbeta and 13 Jbeta primers characterized the PCR. Measured with immunoSEQ multiplex PCR; TCRdb has only the in-frame clones, and not every one. The sample carries some 150,000 clones, 70% to 80% recorded once. Sequencing was done on a sample of PBMCs. The receptors shown here come from a human donor in good health.

Concerning this clone: In the same sample, other DNA sequences code for this CDR3. V gene TRBV5-6 combines with J gene TRBJ2-7; D not certain. V was shortened by 0 bases and J by 4 bases, with 5 bases between the two germline ends. The CDR3 has 12 residues. The germline CDR1 and CDR2 sequences are SGHDT and YYEEEE. CDR3 residues: CASSLARYEQYF. The CDR3 nucleotides are TGTGCCAGCAGCTTGGCTCGGTACGAGCAGTACTTC.

The V and J genes are TRBV18 and TRBJ1-1; D gene ambiguous. This CDR3 spans 14 amino acids. In germline, CDR1 is KGHSH, CDR2 LQKENI. The V end was cut by 3 bases, the J end by 3 bases, with 11 bases between. The CDR3 spells CASSPGVLDTEAFF. The CDR3 region has the DNA TGTGCCAGCTCACCCGGGGTTCTAGACACTGAAGCTTTCTTT.

The chain carries TRBV19 and TRBJ2-3; TRBD2 matches at 8 bases. The CDR3 covers 15 residues. The junction had 6 bases not matched to a gene; V was cut back by 5 bases and J by 2 bases. Germline assignment: CDR1 LNHDA and CDR2 SQIVND (reference sequence). Here the CDR3 DNA reads TGTGCCAGTAGTTGGGCTAGCGGGTACACAGATACGCAGTATTTT. This encodes CASSWASGYTDTQYF.

This sequence joins TRBV5-5 and TRBJ1-3; D may be TRBD1 (6 bases). V lost 0 bases, J lost 1 base, and 11 bases lay in between. CDR1 SGHKS and CDR2 YYEKEE come from the germline V gene (reference sequence). The CDR3 is 16 amino acids. The CDR3: CASSLELRGSGNTIYF. Written as DNA, the CDR3 is TGTGCCAGCAGCTTGGAACTAAGGGGGTCTGGAAACACCATATATTTT.

The gene calls are TRBV18 and TRBJ2-5, with a tentative D call TRBD2 (7 bases). The germline gives CDR1 KGHSH, CDR2 LQKENI. The CDR3 runs to 15 residues. V gave up 5 bases and J gave up 1 base, with 14 bases separating them. The CDR3 loop reads CASSKDRGAQETQYF. The DNA for the CDR3 is TGTGCCAGCTCAAAAGATCGGGGGGCCCAAGAGACCCAGTACTTC.

CDR3 DNA sequence: TGTGCCAGCAGCTTAGCTACCTACAATGAGCAGTTCTTC. This translates into CASSLATYNEQFF. The chain couples TRBV11-3 to TRBJ2-1, with D unresolved. CDR3 size: 13 residues. Trimming stripped 1 base from V and 2 bases from J, with 3 bases between. Germline V gene sequence: CDR1 SGHNT, CDR2 YENEEA.

This chain links TRBV7-2 with TRBJ2-1; 9 bases fit TRBD1. The junction had 9 bases not matched to a gene; V was cut back by 5 bases and J by 7 bases. The V gene's germline CDR1 is SGHTA and CDR2 FQGNSA. The CDR3 contains 15 residues. The CDR3 spells CASSDPGQGINEQFF. CDR3 bases: TGTGCCAGCAGCGACCCCGGACAGGGGATAAATGAGCAGTTCTTC.

The chain has TRBV28 and TRBJ2-3; 7 bases map to TRBD1. Looked up from germline, CDR1 is MDHEN and CDR2 is SYDVKM. There are 17 residues in the CDR3. Trimming removed 4 bases from V and 6 bases from J; junction bases left unmatched: 16. Written as DNA, the CDR3 is TGTGCCAGCAGTTCCCCGGGACAGAACGTCCGGGTGGATACGCAGTATTTT. Protein sequence: CASSSPGQNVRVDTQYF. The full variable domain, rest sourced from reference TRBV28 and TRBJ2-3, is DVKVTQSSRYLVKRTGEKVFLECVQDMDHENMFWYRQDPGLGLRLIYFSYDVKMKEKGDIPEGYSVSREKKERFSLILESASTNQTSMYLCASSSPGQNVRVDTQYFGPGTRLTVL.

The rearrangement joins TRBV28 to TRBJ1-6, with TRBD1 matching 8 bases. J was trimmed by 9 bases and V by 6 bases; bases with no gene match: 19. This CDR3 has 18 residues. Germline lookup yields CDR1 MDHEN and CDR2 SYDVKM. The CDR3 nucleotides are TGTGCCAGCAGACCATCGGCAGGGGGCTCGTCGCGTGGTTCACCCCTCCACTTT. Translating it yields CASRPSAGGSSRGSPLHF.

This chain joins TRBV5-1 and TRBJ2-5; TRBD2 matches 9 bases. V was pared by 4 bases and J by 4 bases, with 5 bases of the junction left unmatched. This CDR3 contains 14 residues. Germline V gives CDR1 SGHRS, CDR2 YFSETQ. CDR3 amino acids: CASSTGLAIETQYF. CDR3 coding DNA: TGCGCCAGCAGCACAGGACTAGCGATAGAGACCCAGTACTTC.

This chain connects TRBV25-1 to TRBJ2-7; 7 bases align to TRBD1. V lost 5 bases to trimming and J lost 2 bases; unmatched junction nucleotides: 12. The CDR3 contains 16 residues. The V gene's germline CDR1 is MGHDK and CDR2 SYGVNS. CDR3 protein: CASSPNRGQPPYEQYF. CDR3 coding DNA: TGTGCCAGCAGTCCGAACCGGGGACAGCCACCCTACGAGCAGTACTTC.

The J gene is TRBJ2-1, the V gene TRBV2, with D maybe TRBD2 (5 bases). Trimming removed 6 bases at V and 6 bases at J, with 12 bases between. CDR1 is SNHLY and CDR2 is FYNNEI in the germline V gene. The CDR3 consists of 13 residues. CDR3 coding DNA: TGTGCCAGCAGAGACTACAGAGGCAATGAGCAGTTCTTC. Translating it yields CASRDYRGNEQFF.

This sequence joins TRBV27 and TRBJ2-7; D is perhaps TRBD1 (6 bases). V dropped 5 bases and J dropped 0 bases, with 20 bases sitting between them. This CDR3 has 17 amino acids. CDR1 and CDR2 (germline): MNHEY, SMNVEV (reference sequence). CDR3 sequence reads: CASSLRGSGVSSYEQYF. The CDR3 coding sequence is TGTGCCAGCAGTCTCAGGGGCTCTGGGGTTAGCTCCTACGAGCAGTACTTC.

The chain recombines TRBV4-1 with TRBJ2-1; 7 nucleotides line up with TRBD1. The CDR3 is 15 residues long. CDR1 is MGHRA and CDR2 is YSYEKL in the germline V gene. The J segment lost 0 bases and the V segment lost 6 bases, leaving 5 bases of the junction unmatched. This CDR3 is CASRSQGSSYNEQFF. The CDR3 DNA reads as TGCGCCAGCAGGTCACAGGGGAGCTCCTACAATGAGCAGTTCTTC.

This chain uses TRBV5-4 with TRBJ2-3; 11 nucleotides agree with TRBD2. Germline lookup yields CDR1 SGHNT and CDR2 YYREEE (reference sequence). The CDR3 loop spans 17 amino acids. Losses at the gene ends were 0 bases for V and 14 bases for J; bases not matched to a gene: 17. CDR3 sequence (DNA): TGTGCCAGCAGCTTGGCATCCGGTCTGACTAGCGGGGCGGGGTGGTATTTT. This sequence encodes CASSLASGLTSGAGWYF.

The rearrangement links TRBV4-1 to TRBJ2-7; 9 bases match TRBD2. Germline CDR1 MGHRA, CDR2 YSYEKL. The junction had 14 bases not matched to a gene; V was cut back by 0 bases and J by 2 bases. This CDR3 contains 19 residues. For the CDR3, the DNA is TGCGCCAGCAGCCAAGACTTCACGGGAGCGGGGGGCTTTACCTACGAGCAGTACTTC. This encodes CASSQDFTGAGGFTYEQYF.

The chain recombines TRBV2 with TRBJ1-6, with 9 positions matching TRBD1. The CDR3 runs to 14 residues. Germline V gives CDR1 SNHLY, CDR2 FYNNEI. Unmatched junction bases numbered 0, after V lost 4 bases and J lost 5 bases. CDR3 sequence (DNA): TGTGCCAGCAGTGGGACAGGGGATAATTCACCCCTCCACTTT. Its protein product is CASSGTGDNSPLHF.

The rearrangement joins TRBV4-2 to TRBJ2-5, with 12 bases fitting TRBD2. The CDR3 has 17 residues. V shed 1 base, J shed 4 bases, and the junction held 7 bases outside the gene matches. The germline CDR1 and CDR2 sequences are LGHNA and YNFKEQ. The CDR3 DNA sequence: TGTGCCAGCAGCCAAGTAGCCCTAGCGGGAGGGGGAGAGACCCAGTACTTC. It is translated as CASSQVALAGGGETQYF.

V is TRBV18 and J is TRBJ1-6; 10 nucleotides align to TRBD1. The V and J ends lost 2 bases and 9 bases, in that order; junction bases with no gene match: 13. The CDR3 is made up of 18 amino acids. Germline V lookup: CDR1 KGHSH, CDR2 LQKENI. In DNA form, the CDR3 reads TGTGCCAGCTCACCAACGCCCCCGGGACAGGGGCTTCGTTCACCCCTCCACTTT. This sequence encodes CASSPTPPGQGLRSPLHF.

The chain uses TRBV27 and TRBJ1-5, with D hard to call. The CDR3 runs 14 residues. The V and J ends lost 5 bases and 4 bases respectively, with 12 bases between them. Germline V gives CDR1 MNHEY, CDR2 SMNVEV (reference sequence). CDR3 nucleotides: TGTGCCAGCAGTGTTGGACGGGGAAATCAGCCCCAGCATTTT. Its translation: CASSVGRGNQPQHF.

The chain combines TRBV6-5 with TRBJ1-6; D is possibly TRBD1 (6 bases). This CDR3 is built from 15 residues. CDR1 MNHEY and CDR2 SVGAGI come from the germline V gene. Trimming took off 6 bases at V and 5 bases at J, with 14 bases between the two ends. As DNA, the CDR3 is TGTGCCAGCAGATATTCGACAGGAGATAATTCACCCCTCCACTTT. As protein: CASRYSTGDNSPLHF.

The V call is TRBV18, the J call TRBJ2-3; 7 bases map to TRBD2. The V gene end was trimmed by 6 bases and the J gene end by 2 bases; junction bases not matched to a gene: 11. The V gene's germline CDR1 is KGHSH and CDR2 LQKENI. This CDR3 contains 16 residues. The CDR3: CASSPVAGENTDTQYF. DNA of the CDR3: TGTGCCAGCTCCCCGGTGGCGGGGGAGAACACAGATACGCAGTATTTT.

The V gene is TRBV30, the J gene TRBJ1-5; 7 nucleotides agree with TRBD1. Germline loops: CDR1 GTSNPN, CDR2 SVGIG (reference sequence). The V gene end was trimmed by 5 bases and the J gene end by 1 base; junction bases not matched to a gene: 2. The CDR3 has 13 residues. Here the CDR3 reads CAWAGQSNQPQHF. In DNA form, the CDR3 reads TGTGCCTGGGCGGGACAGAGCAATCAGCCCCAGCATTTT. The full variable domain, with the rest looked up from reference TRBV30 and TRBJ1-5, is SQTIHQWPATLVQPVGSPLSLECTVEGTSNPNLYWYRQAAGRGLQLLFYSVGIGQISSEVPQNLSASRPQDRQFILSSKKLLLSDSGFYLCAWAGQSNQPQHFGDGTRLSIL.